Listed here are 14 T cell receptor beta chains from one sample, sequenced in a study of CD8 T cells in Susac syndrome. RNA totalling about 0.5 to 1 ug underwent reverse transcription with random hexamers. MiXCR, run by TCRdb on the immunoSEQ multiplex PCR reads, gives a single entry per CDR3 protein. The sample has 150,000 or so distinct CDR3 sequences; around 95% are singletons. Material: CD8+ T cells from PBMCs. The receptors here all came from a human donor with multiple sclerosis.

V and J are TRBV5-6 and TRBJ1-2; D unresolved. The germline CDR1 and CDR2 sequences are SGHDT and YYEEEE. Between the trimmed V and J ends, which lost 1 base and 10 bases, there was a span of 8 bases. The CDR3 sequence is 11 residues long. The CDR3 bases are TGTGCCAGCAGCTTGTCGTGGGACTACACCTTC. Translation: CASSLSWDYTF.

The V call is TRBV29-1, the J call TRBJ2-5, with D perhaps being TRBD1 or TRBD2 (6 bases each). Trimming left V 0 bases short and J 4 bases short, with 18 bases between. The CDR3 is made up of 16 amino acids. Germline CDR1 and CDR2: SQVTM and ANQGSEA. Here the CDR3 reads CSVEDLPGGSGETQYF. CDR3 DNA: TGCAGCGTTGAAGATCTCCCCGGGGGCTCCGGAGAGACCCAGTACTTC.

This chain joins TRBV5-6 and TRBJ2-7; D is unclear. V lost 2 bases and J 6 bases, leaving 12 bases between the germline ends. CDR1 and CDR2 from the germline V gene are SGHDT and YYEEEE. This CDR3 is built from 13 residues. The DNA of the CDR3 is TGTGCCAGCAGCTTTGTGGGGTCGAGCGAGCAGTACGTC. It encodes CASSFVGSSEQYV.

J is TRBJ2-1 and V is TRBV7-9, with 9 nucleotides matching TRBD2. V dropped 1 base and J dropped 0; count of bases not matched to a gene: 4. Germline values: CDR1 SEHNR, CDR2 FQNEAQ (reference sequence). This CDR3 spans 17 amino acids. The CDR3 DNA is TGTGCCAGCAGCTTAGGTAGCGGGGGACACTCCTACAATGAGCAGTTCTTC. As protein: CASSLGSGGHSYNEQFF.

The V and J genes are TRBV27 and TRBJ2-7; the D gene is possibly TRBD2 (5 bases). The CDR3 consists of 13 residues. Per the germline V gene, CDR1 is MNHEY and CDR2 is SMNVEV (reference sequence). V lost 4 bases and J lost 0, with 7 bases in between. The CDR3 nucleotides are TGTGCCAGCAGTTCAACTAGCTCCTACGAGCAGTACTTC. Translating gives CASSSTSSYEQYF.

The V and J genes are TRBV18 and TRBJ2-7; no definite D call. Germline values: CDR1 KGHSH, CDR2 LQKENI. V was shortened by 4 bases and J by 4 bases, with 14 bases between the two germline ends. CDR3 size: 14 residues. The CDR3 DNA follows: TGTGCCAGCTCACTCGGGTCGGGCAGTTACGAGCAGTACTTC. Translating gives CASSLGSGSYEQYF.

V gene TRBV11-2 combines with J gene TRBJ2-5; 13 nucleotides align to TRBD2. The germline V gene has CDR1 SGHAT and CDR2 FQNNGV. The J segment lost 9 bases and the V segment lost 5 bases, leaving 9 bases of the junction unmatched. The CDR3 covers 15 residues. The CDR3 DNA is TGTGCCAGCAGCCGGACTAGCGGGGGACTGGGGGCCCAGTACTTC. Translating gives CASSRTSGGLGAQYF.

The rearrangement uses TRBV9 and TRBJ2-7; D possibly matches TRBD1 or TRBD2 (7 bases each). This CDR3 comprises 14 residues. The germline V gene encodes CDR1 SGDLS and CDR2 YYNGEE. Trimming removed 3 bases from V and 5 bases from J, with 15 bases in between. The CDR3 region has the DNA TGTGCCAGCAGCGCCCGGGAGGACAGGAACGAGCAGTACTTC. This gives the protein CASSAREDRNEQYF.

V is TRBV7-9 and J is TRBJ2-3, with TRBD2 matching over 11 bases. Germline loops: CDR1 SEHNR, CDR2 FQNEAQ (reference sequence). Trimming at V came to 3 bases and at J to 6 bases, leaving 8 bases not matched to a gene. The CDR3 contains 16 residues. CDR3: CASSFRTGLAADTQYF. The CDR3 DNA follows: TGTGCCAGCAGCTTCAGGACGGGACTAGCGGCGGATACGCAGTATTTT.

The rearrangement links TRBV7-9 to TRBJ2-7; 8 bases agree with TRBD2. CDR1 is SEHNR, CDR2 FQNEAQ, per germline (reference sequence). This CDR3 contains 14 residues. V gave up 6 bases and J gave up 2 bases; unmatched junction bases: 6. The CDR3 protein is CASSSGLEPYEQYV. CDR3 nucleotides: TGTGCCAGCAGTTCGGGACTAGAACCCTACGAGCAGTACGTC.

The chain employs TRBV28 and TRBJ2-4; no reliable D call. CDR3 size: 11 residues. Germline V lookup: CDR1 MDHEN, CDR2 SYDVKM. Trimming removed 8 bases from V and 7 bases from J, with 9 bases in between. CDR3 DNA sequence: TGTGCCAGCTCCCCCCGGAACATTCAGTACTTC. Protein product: CASSPRNIQYF. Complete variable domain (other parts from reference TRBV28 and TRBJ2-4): DVKVTQSSRYLVKRTGEKVFLECVQDMDHENMFWYRQDPGLGLRLIYFSYDVKMKEKGDIPEGYSVSREKKERFSLILESASTNQTSMYLCASSPRNIQYFGAGTRLSVL.

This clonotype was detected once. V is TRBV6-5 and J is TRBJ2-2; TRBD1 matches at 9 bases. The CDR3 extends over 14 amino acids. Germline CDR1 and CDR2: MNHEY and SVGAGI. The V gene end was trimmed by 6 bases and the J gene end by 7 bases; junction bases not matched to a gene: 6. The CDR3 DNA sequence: TGTGCCAGCAGAGGACAGGGGCGCGGCGGGGAGCTGTTTTTT. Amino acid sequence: CASRGQGRGGELFF.

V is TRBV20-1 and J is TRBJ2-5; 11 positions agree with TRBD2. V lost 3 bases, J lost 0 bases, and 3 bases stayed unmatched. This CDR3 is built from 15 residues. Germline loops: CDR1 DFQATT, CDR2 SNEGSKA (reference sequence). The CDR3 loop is CSASGTSGYQETQYF. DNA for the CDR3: TGCAGTGCTAGTGGGACTAGCGGTTACCAAGAGACCCAGTACTTC.

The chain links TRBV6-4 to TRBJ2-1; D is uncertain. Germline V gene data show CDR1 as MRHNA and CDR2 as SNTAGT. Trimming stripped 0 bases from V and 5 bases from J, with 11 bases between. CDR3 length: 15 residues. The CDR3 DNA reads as TGTGCCAGCAGTGACTCGGGCGGAAGCAACAATGAGCAGTTCTTC. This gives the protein CASSDSGGSNNEQFF.